In its sample, the clone carrying this T cell receptor beta chain was seen many times. Its antigen remains unidentified. CDR1 and CDR2 from the germline V gene are LGHNA and YSLEER. The V gene end was trimmed by 1 base and the J gene end by 3 bases; junction bases not matched to a gene: 0. CDR3 length equals 15 residues. Amplification by 5'RACE using constant-segment primers produced TCR alpha and TCR beta cDNA libraries that carried sample barcodes and UMIs. From the 5' RACE reads, TCRdb called clonotypes with MiXCR, one entry per CDR3 protein. The profile covers about 16,000 distinct CDR3 sequences, with roughly 21% appearing a single time and 45% to 75% taken by the ten largest. The sample is drawn from a study of T-cell memory formation after mild COVID-19. Study-wide findings and caveats: Researchers report contracting CD4+ clones mostly in CM and EM, with CD8+ clones in EMRA. Balance between CD4 and CD8 was seen in clones contracting day 15 to 85, and a CD4+ lean was seen in later expanders. The study detected some responding clones in pre-infection memory, suggesting cross-reactive memory joined.

Sequences were obtained from PBMCs or a T cell subset sorted from them (not recorded which). The receptor was derived from a man aged 18 to 30 who had mild COVID-19 (a few samples of this study predate the infection). Cell type and time point are not known. The rearrangement links TRBV4-3 to TRBJ2-1, with 10 bases that match TRBD1. The CDR3 sequence: CASSQGTGGYNEQFF. CDR3 DNA: TGCGCCAGCAGCCAAGGGACAGGGGGCTACAATGAGCAGTTCTTC.